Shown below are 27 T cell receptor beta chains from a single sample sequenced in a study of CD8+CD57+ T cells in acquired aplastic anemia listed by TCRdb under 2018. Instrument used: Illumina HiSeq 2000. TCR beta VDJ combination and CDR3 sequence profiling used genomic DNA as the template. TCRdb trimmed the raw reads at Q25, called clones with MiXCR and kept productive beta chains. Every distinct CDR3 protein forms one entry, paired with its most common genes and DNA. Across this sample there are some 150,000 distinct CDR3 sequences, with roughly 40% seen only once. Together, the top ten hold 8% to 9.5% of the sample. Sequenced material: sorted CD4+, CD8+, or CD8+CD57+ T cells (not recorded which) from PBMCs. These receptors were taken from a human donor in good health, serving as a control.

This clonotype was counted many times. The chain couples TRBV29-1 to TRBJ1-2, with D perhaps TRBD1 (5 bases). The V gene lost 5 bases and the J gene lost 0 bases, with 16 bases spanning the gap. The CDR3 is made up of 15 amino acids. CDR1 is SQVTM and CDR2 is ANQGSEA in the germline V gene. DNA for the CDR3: TGCAGCGTTCCCCAGGGACTGATCTCTAACTATGGCTACACCTTC. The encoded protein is CSVPQGLISNYGYTF.

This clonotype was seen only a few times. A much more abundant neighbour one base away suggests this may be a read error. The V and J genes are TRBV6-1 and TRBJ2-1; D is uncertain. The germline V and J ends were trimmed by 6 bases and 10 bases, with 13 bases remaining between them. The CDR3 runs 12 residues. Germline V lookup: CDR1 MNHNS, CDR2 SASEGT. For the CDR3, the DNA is TGTGCCAGCAGGGGTATTCCCTACGAGCAGTTCTTC. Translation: CASRGIPYEQFF.

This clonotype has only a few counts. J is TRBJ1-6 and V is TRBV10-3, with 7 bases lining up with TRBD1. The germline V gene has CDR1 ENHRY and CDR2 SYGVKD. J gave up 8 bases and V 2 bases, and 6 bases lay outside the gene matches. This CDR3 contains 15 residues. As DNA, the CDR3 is TGTGCCATCAGTGAGGGGCCAACAGGGGATTCACCCCTCCACTTT. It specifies CAISEGPTGDSPLHF.

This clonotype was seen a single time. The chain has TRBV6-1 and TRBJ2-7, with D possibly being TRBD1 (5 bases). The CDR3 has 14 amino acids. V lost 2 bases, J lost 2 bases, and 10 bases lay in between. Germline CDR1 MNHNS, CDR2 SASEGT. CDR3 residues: CASSEKGRTYEQYF. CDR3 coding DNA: TGTGCCAGCAGTGAAAAGGGGCGGACCTACGAGCAGTACTTC.

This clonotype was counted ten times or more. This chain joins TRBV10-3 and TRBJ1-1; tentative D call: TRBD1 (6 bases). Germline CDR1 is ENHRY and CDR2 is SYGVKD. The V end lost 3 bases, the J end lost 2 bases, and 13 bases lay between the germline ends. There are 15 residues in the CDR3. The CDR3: CAISERGGANTEAFF. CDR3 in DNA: TGTGCCATCAGTGAAAGGGGGGGTGCAAACACTGAAGCTTTCTTT.

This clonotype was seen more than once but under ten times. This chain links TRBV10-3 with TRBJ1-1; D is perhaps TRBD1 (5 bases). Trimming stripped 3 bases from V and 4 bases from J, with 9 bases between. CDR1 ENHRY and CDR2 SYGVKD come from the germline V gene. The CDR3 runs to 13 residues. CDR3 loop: CAISDRGRTEAFF. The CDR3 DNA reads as TGTGCCATCAGTGATAGGGGACGCACTGAAGCTTTCTTT.

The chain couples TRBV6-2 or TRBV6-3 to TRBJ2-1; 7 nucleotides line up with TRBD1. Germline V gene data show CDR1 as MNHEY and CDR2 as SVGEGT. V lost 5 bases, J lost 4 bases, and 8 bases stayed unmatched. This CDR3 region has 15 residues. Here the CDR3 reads CASSQSRTGYNEQFF. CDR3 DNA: TGTGCCAGCAGTCAGTCTAGGACAGGTTACAATGAGCAGTTCTTC.

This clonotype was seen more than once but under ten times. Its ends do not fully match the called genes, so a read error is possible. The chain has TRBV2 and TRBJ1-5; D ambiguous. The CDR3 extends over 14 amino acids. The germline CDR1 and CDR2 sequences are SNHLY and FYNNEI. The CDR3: CASRTDNSNQPQHF. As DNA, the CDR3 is TGTGCCAGCAGGACTGATAATAGCAATCAGCCCCAGCATTTC.

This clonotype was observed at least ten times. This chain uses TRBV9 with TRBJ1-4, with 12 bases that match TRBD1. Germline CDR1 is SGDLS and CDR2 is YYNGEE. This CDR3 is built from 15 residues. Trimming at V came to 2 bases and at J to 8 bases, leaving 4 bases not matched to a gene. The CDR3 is CASSVTGTGGEKLFF. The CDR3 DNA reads TGTGCCAGCAGCGTCACCGGGACAGGGGGCGAAAAACTGTTTTTT.

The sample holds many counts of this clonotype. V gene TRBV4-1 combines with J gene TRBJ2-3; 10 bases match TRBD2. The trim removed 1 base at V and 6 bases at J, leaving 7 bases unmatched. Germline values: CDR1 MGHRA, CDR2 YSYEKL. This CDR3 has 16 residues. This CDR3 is CASSQALAGVGDTQYF. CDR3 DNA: TGCGCCAGCAGCCAAGCTCTAGCGGGAGTAGGGGATACGCAGTATTTT.

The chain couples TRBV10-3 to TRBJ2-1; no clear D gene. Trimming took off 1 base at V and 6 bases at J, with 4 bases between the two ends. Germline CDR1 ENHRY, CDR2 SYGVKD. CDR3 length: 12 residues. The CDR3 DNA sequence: TGTGCCATCAGTGAGTGGAGCAATGAGCAGTTCTTC. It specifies CAISEWSNEQFF.

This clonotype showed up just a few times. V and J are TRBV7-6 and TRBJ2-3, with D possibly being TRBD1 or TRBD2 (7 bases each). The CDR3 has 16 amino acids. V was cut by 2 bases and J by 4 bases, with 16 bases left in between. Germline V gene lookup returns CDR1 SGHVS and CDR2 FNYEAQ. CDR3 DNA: TGTGCCAGCAGCTTAACGGCAGGGGGAGGGGCAGATACGCAGTATTTT. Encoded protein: CASSLTAGGGADTQYF.

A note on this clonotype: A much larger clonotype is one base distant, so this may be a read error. CDR3 DNA: TGCAGTGTACTAAGGGGCAGGACAATCAAAACCATTCAGTACTTC. Translating it yields CSVLRGRTIKTIQYF. The chain has TRBV20-1 and TRBJ2-4; D may be TRBD1 (5 bases). The length of the CDR3 is 15 residues. Germline V lookup: CDR1 DFQATT, CDR2 SNEGSKA (reference sequence).

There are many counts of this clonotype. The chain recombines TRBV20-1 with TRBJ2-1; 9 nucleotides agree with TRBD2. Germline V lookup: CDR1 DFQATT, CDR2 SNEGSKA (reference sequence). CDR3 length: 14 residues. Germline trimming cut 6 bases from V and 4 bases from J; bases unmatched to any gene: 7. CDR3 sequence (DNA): TGCAGTGCAATCAGCGGGAGGACTTACAATGAGCAGTTCTTC. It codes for CSAISGRTYNEQFF.

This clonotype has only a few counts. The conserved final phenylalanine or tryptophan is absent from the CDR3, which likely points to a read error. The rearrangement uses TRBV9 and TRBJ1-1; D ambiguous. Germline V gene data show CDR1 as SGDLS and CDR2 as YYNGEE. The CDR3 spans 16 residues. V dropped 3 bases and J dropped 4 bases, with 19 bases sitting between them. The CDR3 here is CASSAAGIPGTTEAFL. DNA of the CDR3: TGTGCCAGCAGCGCAGCGGGGATTCCGGGAACCACTGAAGCTTTCCTT.

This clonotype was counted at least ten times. CDR3: CASSDTLLAGGGTDTQYF. The CDR3 DNA reads as TGTGCCAGCAGTGATACCCTGCTAGCGGGGGGGGGGACAGATACGCAGTATTTT. The rearrangement uses TRBV2 and TRBJ2-3; 12 bases align to TRBD2. From germline, CDR1 is SNHLY and CDR2 FYNNEI. V gave up 3 bases and J gave up 3 bases; unmatched junction bases: 10. This CDR3 comprises 18 residues.

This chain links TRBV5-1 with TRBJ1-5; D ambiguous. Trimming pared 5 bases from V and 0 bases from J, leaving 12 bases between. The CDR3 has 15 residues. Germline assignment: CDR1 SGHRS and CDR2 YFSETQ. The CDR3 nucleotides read TGCGCCAGCAGTCTGATTGGGCATAGCAATCAGCCCCAGCATTTT. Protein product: CASSLIGHSNQPQHF.

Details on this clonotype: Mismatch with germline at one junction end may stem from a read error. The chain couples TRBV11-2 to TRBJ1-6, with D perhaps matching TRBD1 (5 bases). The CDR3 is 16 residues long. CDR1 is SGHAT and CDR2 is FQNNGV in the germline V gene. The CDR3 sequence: CASSSGQGNYDSPLHF. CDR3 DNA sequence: TGTGCCAGCAGCTCCGGCCAGGGAAACTATGATTCACCCCTCCACTTT.

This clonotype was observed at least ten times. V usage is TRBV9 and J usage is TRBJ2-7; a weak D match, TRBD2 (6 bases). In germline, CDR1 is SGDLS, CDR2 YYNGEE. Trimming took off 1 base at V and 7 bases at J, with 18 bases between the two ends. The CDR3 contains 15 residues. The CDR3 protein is CASSVYGGNLGEQYF. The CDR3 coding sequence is TGTGCCAGCAGCGTATACGGCGGGAACCTTGGGGAGCAGTACTTC.

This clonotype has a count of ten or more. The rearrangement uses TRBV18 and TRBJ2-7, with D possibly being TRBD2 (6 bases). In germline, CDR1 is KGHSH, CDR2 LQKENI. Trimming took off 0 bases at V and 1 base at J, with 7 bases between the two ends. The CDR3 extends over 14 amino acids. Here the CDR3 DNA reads TGTGCCAGCTCACCACCGGGGGGATCCTACGAGCAGTACTTC. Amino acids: CASSPPGGSYEQYF.

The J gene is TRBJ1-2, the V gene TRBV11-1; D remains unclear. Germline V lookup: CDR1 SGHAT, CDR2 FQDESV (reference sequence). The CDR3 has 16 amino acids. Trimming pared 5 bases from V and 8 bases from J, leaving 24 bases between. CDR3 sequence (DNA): TGTGCCAGCAGCCTAAACCCTCTTGTGGCAGTATGGGGCTACACCTTC. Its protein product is CASSLNPLVAVWGYTF. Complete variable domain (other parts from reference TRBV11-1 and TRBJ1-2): EAEVAQSPRYKITEKSQAVAFWCDPISGHATLYWYRQILGQGPELLVQFQDESVVDDSQLPKDRFSAERLKGVDSTLKIQPAELGDSAMYLCASSLNPLVAVWGYTFGSGTRLTVV.

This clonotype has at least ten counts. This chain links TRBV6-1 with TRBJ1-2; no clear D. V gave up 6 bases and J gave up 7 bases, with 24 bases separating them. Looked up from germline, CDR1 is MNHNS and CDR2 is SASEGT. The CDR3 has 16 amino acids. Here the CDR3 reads CASSDRHLDLWGGYTF. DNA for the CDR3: TGTGCCAGCAGCGACCGACACCTGGACCTATGGGGTGGCTACACCTTC.

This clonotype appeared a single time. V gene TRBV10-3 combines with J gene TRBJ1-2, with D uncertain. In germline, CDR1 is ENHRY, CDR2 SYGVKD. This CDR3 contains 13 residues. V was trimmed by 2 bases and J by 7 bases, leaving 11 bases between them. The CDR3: CAISETEGIGYTF. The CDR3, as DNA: TGTGCCATCAGTGAGACGGAGGGAATTGGCTACACCTTC.

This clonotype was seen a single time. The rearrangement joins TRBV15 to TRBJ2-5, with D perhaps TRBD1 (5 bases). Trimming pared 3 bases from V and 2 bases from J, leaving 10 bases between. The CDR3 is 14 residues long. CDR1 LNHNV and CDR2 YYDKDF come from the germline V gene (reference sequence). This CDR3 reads CATSRDTAQETQYF. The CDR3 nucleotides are TGTGCCACCAGCAGGGACACGGCGCAAGAGACCCAGTACTTC.

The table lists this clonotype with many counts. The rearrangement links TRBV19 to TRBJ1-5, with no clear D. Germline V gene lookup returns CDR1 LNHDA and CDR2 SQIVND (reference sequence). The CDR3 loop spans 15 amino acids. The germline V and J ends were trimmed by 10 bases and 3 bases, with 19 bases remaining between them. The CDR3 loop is CATSWARRSNQPQHF. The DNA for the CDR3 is TGTGCCACCAGTTGGGCCCGTCGGTCCAATCAGCCCCAGCATTTT.

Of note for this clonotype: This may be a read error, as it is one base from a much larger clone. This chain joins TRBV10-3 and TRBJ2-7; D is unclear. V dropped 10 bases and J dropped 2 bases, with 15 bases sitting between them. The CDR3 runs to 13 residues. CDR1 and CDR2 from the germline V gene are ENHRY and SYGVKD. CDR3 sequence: CASGPGTAYEQYF. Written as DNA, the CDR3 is TGTGCCAGCGGCCCGGGTACTGCCTACGAGCAGTACTTC.

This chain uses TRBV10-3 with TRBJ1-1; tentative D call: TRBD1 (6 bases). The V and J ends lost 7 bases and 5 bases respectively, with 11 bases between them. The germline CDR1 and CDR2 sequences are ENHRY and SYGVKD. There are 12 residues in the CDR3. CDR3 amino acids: CAITTGRTEAFF. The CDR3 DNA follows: TGTGCCATCACGACAGGCCGTACTGAAGCTTTCTTT.